This T cell receptor (beta chain) was found in a study of blood T cell repertoires in COVID-19. About the study: Acute and convalescent COVID-19 samples came from the United States, Italy and Spain. The analysed material was cDNA or gDNA that came from T cells, B-cell-depleted T cells, or PBMCs.

In the original workflow: Using reference gene primer amplification, nucleated cell counts were estimated. Libraries were prepared by immunoSEQ multiplex PCR; TCRdb keeps only in-frame clonotypes and omits some of them. The DNA gave D and trimming, while V, J and clone size come from that table. Among 70,000 to 80,000 clones listed, 80% were seen once. The CDR3 has 13 residues. CDR1 is SGHAT and CDR2 is FQDESV in the germline V gene (reference sequence). V was pared by 5 bases and J by 5 bases, with 5 bases of the junction left unmatched. The genes are TRBV11-1 and TRBJ2-5, with 7 bases lining up with TRBD1. The sequence came from a human donor in a cohort sampled during active COVID-19. What was sequenced was peripheral blood. CDR3 coding DNA: TGTGCCAGCAGCAGGGACAGAGGGGAGACCCAGTACTTC. Translating gives CASSRDRGETQYF.